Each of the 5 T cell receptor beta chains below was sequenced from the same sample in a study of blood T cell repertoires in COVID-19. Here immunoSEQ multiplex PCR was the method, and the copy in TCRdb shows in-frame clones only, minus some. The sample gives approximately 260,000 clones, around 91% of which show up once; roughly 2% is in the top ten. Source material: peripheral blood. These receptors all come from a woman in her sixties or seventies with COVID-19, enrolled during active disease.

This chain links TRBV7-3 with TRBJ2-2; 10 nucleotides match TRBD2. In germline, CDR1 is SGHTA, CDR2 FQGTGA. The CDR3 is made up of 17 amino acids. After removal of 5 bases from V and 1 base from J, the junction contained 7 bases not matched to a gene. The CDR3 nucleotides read TGTGCCAGCAGCATGGGACTAGCGCTAATGAACACCGGGGAGCTGTTTTTT. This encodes CASSMGLALMNTGELFF.

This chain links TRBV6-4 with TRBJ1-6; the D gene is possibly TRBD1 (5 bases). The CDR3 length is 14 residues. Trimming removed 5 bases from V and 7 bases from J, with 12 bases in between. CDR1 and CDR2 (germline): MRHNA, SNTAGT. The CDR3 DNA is TGTGCCAGCAGTTCCGACAGTTGGAATTCACCCCTCCACTTT. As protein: CASSSDSWNSPLHF.

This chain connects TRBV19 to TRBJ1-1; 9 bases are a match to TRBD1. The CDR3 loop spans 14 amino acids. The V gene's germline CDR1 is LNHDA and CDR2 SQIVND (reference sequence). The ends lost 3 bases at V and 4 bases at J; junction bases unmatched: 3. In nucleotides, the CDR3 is TGTGCCAGTAGTATCCGACAGGGGGGCACTGAAGCTTTCTTT. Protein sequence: CASSIRQGGTEAFF. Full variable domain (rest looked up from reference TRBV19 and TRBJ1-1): DGGITQSPKYLFRKEGQNVTLSCEQNLNHDAMYWYRQDPGQGLRLIYYSQIVNDFQKGDIAEGYSVSREKKESFPLTVTSAQKNPTAFYLCASSIRQGGTEAFFGQGTRLTVV.

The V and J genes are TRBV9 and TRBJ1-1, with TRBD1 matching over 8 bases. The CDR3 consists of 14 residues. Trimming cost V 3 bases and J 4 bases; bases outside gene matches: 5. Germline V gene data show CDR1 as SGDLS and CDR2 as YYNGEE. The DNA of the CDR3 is TGTGCCAGCAGCGGCGGACAGGGTGGCACTGAAGCTTTCTTT. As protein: CASSGGQGGTEAFF.

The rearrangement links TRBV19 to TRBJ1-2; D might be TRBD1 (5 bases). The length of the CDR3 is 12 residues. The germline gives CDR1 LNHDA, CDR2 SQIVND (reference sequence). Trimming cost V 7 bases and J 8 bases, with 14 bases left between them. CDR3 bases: TGTGCCAGTATAAAGGGGCTTGGGGGCTACACCTTC. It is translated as CASIKGLGGYTF.